The clone carrying this TCR beta chain appeared a single time. The entry originates in a study of control samples from healthy donors and cancer patients. Assay: immunoSEQ multiplex PCR; the TCRdb copy retains only in-frame clones and omits some. This table holds roughly 47,000 clones, roughly 86% found once. Sample: PBMCs. The receptor's source is a woman aged 60 to 75 with lung cancer.

In DNA, the CDR3 is TGTGCCACCAGGCACCGGGGGGGGGACACTGAAGCTTTCTTT. Its protein product is CATRHRGGDTEAFF. This chain uses TRBV15 with TRBJ1-1, with D perhaps TRBD1 (5 bases). The CDR3 has 14 residues. Trimming stripped 6 bases from V and 3 bases from J, with 14 bases between. CDR1 and CDR2 from the germline V gene are LNHNV and YYDKDF (reference sequence).